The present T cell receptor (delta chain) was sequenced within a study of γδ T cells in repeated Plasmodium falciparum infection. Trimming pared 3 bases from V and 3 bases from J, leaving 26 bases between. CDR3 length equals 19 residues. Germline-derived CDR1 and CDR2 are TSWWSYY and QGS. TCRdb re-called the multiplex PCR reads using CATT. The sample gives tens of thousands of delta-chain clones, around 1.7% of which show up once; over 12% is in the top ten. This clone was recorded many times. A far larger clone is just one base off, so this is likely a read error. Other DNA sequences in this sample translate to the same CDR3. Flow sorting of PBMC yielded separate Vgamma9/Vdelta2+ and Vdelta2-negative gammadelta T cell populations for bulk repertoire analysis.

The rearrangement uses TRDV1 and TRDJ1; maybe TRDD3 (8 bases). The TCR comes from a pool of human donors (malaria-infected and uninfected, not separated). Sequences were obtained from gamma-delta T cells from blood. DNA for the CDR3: TGTGCTCTTGGGGACGTGGTTCCTACGCTACTGGGGGCGCCCGATAAACTCATCTTT. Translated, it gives CALGDVVPTLLGAPDKLIF.